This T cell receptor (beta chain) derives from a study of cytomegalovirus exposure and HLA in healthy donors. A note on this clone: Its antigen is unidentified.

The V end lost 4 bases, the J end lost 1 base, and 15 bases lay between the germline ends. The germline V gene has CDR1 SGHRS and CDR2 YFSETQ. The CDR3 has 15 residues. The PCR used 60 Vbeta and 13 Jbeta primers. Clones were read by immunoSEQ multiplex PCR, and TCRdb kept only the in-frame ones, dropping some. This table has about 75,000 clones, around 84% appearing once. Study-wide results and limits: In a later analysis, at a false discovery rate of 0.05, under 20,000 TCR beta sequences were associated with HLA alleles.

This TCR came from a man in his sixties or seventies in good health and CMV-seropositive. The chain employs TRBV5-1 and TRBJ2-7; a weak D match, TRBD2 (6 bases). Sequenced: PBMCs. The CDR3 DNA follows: TGCGCCAGCAGCCAAAACCGGGGGTTTTCCTACGAGCAGTACTTC. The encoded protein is CASSQNRGFSYEQYF.